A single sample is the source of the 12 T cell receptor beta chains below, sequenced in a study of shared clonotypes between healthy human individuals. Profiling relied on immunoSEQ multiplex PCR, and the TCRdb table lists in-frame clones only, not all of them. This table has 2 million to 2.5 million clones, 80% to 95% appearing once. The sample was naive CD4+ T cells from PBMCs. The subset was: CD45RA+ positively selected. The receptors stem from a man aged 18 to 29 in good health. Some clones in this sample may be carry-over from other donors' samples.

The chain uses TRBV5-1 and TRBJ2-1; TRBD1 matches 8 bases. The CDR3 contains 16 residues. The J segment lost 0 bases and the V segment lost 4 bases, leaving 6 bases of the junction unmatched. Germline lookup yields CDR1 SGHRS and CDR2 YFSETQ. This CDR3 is CASSRDRQSSYNEQFF. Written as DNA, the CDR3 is TGCGCCAGCAGCCGGGACAGGCAGAGCTCCTACAATGAGCAGTTCTTC.

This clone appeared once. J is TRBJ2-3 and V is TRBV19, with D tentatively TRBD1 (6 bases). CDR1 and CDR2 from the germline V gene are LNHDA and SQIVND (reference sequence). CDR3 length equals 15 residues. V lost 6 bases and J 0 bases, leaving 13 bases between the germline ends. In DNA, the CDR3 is TGTGCCAGTAGAACACAGGGAAGGAGCACAGATACGCAGTATTTT. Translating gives CASRTQGRSTDTQYF.

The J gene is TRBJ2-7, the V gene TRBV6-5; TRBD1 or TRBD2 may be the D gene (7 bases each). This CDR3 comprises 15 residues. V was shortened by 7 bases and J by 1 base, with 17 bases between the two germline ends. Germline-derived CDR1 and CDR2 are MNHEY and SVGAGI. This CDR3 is CASTDQGGGSYEQYF. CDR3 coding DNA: TGTGCCAGCACCGACCAGGGGGGGGGTTCCTACGAGCAGTACTTC.

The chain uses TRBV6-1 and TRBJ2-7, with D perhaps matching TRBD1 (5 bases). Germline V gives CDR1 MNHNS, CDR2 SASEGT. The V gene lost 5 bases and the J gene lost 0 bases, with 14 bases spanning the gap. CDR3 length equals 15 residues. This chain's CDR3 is CASSTQTVLSYEQYF. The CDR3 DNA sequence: TGTGCCAGCAGTACCCAGACAGTCCTCTCCTACGAGCAGTACTTC.

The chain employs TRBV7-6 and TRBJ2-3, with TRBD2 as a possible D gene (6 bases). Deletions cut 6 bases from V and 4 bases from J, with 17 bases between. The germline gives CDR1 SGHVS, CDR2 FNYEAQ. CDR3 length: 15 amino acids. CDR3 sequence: CASSSGSSAADTQYF. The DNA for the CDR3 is TGTGCCAGCAGTTCGGGGTCTAGCGCCGCAGATACGCAGTATTTT.

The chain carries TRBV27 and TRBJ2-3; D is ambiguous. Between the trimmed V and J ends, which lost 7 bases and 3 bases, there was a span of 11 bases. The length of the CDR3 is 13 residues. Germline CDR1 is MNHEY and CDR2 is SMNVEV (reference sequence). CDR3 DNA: TGTGCCAGCACTCGGCAGACGACAGATACGCAGTATTTT. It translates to CASTRQTTDTQYF.

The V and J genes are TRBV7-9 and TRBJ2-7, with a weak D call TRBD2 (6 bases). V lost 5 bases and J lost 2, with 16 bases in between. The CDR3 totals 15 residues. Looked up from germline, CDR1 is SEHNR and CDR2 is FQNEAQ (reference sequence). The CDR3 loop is CASSPLALGAYEQYF. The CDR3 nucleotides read TGTGCCAGCAGCCCCCTAGCGCTAGGGGCCTACGAGCAGTACTTC.

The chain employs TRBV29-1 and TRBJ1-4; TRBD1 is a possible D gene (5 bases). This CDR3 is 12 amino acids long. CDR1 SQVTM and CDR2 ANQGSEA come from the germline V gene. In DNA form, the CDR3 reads TGCATCGCCGGCTCGGGGGGTGAAAAACTGTTTTTT. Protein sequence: CIAGSGGEKLFF.

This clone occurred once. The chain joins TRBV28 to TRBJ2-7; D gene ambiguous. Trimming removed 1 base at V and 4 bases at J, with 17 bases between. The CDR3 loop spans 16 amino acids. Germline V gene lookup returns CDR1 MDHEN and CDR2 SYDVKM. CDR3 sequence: CASSLSGSLEKYEQYF. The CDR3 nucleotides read TGTGCCAGCAGTTTATCTGGCAGCCTAGAAAAATACGAGCAGTACTTC.

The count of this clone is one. The CDR3 DNA reads as TGTGCCAGCAGCCCGGGGAGACTAGCGAGCACAGATACGCAGTATTTT. This codes for CASSPGRLASTDTQYF. This sequence joins TRBV7-3 and TRBJ2-3, with TRBD2 identical over 8 bases. Unmatched junction bases numbered 7, after V lost 5 bases and J lost 0 bases. Germline CDR1 SGHTA, CDR2 FQGTGA. The length of the CDR3 is 16 residues.

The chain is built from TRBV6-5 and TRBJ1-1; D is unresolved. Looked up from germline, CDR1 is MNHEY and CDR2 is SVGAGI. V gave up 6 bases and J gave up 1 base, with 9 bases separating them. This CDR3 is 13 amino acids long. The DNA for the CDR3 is TGTGCCAGCAGCCGGGATCCGAACACTGAAGCTTTCTTT. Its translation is CASSRDPNTEAFF.

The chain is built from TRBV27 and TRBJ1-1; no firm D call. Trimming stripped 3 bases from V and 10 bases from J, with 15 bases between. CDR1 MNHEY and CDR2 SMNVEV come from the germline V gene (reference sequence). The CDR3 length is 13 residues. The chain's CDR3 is CASSLAGAVVAFF. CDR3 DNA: TGTGCCAGCAGTTTGGCAGGAGCGGTCGTAGCTTTCTTT.